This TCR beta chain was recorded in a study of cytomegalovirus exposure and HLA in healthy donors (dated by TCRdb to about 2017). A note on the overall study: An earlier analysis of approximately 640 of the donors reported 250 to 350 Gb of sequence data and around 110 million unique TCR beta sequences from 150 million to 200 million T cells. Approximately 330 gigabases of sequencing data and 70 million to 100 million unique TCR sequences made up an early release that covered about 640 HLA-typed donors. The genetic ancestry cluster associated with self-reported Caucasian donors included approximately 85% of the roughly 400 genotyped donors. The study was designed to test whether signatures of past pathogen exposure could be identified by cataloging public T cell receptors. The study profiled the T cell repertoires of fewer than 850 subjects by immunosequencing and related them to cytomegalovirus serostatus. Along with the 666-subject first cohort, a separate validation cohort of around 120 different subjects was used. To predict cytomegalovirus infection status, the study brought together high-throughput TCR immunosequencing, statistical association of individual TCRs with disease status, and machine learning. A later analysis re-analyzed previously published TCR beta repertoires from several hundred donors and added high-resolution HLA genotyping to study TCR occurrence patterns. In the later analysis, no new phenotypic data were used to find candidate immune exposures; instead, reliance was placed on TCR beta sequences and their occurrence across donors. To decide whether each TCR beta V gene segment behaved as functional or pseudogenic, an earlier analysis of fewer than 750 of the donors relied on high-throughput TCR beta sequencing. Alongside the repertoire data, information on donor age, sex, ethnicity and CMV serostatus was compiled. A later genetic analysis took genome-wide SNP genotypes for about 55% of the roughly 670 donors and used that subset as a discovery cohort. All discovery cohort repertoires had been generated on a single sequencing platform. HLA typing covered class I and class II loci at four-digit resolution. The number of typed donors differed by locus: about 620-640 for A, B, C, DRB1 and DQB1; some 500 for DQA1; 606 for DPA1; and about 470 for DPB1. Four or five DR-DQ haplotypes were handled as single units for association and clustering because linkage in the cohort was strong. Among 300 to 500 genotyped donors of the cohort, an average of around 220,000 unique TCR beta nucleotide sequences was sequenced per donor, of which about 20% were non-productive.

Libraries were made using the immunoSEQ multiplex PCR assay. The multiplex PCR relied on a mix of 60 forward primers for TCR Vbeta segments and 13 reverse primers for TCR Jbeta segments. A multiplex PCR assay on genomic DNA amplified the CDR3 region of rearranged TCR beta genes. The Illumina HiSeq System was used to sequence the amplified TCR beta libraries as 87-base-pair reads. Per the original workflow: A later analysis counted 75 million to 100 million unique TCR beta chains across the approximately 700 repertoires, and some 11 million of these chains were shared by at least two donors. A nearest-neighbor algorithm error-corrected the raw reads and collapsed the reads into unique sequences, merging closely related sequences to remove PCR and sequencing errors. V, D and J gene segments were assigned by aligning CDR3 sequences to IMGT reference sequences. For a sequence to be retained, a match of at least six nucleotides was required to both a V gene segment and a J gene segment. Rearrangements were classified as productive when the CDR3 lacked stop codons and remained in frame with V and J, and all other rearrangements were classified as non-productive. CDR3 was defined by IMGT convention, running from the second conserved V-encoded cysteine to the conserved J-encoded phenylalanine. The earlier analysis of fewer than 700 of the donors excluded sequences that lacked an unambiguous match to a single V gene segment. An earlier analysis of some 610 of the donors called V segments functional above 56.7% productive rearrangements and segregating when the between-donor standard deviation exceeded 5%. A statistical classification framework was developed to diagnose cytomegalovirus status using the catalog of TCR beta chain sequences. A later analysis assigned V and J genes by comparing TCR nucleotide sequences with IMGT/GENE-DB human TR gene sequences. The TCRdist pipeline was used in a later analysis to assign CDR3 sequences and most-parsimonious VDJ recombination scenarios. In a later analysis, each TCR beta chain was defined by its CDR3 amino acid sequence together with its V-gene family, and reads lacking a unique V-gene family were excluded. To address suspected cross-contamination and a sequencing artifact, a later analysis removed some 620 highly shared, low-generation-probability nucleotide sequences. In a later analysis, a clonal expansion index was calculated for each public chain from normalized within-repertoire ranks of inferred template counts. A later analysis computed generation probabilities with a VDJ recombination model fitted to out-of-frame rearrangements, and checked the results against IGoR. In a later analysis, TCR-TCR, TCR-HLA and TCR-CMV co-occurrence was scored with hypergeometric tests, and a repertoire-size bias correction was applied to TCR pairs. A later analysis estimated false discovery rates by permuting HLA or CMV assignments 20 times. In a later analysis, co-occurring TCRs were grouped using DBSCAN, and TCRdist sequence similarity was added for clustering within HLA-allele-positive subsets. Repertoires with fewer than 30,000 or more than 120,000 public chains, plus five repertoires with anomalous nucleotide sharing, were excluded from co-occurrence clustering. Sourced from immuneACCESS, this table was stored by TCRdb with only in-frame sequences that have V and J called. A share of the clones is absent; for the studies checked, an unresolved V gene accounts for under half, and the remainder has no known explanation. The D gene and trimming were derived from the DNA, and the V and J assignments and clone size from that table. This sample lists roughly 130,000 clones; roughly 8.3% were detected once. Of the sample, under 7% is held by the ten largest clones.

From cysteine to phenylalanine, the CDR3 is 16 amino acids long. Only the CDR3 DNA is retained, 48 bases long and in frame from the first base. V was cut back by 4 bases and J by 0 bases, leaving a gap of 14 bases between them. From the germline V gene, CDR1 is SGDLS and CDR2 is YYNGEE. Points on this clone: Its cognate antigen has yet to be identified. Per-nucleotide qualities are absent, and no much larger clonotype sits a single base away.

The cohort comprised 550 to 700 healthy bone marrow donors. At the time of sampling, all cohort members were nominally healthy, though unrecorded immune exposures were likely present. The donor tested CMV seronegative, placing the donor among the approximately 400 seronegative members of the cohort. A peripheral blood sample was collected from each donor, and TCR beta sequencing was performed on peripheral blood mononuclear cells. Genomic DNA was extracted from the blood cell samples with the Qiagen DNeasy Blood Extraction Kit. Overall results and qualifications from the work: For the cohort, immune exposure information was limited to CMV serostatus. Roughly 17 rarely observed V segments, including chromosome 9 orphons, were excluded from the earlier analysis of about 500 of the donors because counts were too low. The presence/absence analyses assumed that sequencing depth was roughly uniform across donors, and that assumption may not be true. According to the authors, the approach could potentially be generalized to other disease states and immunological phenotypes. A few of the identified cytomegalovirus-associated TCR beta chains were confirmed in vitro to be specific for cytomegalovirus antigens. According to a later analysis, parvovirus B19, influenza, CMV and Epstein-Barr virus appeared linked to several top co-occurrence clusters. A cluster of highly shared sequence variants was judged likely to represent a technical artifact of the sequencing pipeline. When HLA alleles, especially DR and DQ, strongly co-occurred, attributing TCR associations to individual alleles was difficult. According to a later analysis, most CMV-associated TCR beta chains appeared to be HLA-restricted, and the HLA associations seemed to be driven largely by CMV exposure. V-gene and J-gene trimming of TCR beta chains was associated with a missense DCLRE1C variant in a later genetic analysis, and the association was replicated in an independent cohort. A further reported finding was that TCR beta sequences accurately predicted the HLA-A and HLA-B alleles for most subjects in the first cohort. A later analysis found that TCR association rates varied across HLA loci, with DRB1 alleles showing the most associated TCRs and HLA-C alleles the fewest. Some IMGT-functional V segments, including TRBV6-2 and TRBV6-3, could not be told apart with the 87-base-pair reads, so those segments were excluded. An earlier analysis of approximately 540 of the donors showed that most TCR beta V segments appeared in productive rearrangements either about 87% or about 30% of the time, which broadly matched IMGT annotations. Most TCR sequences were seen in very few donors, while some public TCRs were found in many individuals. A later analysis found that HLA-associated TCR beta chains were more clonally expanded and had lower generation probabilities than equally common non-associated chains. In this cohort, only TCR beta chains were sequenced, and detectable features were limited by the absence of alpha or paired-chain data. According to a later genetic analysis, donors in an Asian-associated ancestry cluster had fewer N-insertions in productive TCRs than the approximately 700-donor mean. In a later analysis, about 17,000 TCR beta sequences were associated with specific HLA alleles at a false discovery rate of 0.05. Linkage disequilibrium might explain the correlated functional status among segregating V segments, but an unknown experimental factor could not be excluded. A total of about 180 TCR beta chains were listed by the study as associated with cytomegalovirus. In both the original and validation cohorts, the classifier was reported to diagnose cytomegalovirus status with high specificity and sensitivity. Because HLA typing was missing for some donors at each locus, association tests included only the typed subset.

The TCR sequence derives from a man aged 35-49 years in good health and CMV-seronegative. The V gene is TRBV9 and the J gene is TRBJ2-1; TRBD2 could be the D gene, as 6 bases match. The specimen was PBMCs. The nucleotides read TGTGCCAGCAGCCCTTTCGGAGGGAGCTCCTACAATGAGCAGTTCTTC. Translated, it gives CASSPFGGSSYNEQFF.